A single sample is the source of the 3 T cell receptor beta chains below, sequenced in a study of CD8+ T cells in alopecia areata. In each case, RNA was isolated and then reverse transcribed into cDNA as the sequencing template. Assay: immunoSEQ multiplex PCR; the TCRdb copy retains only in-frame clones and omits some. The table lists approximately 300,000 clones, roughly 64% of them singletons. Documented treatment: oral pan-JAK inhibitor, 5-10 mg twice daily. The source was CD4+ T cells sorted from blood, collected at week 24, from a patient treated with tofacitinib. The receptor source for this set is a human donor with alopecia areata.

The chain links TRBV4-1 to TRBJ2-3; perhaps TRBD1 as D (6 bases). Germline loops: CDR1 MGHRA, CDR2 YSYEKL. With 4 bases removed from V and 0 bases from J, the gap between germline ends came to 14 bases. This CDR3 spans 16 amino acids. In DNA, the CDR3 is TGCGCCAGCAGCCTAATGTGGGGGCCCAGCACAGATACGCAGTATTTT. This translates into CASSLMWGPSTDTQYF.

This clone turned up a few times. The chain carries TRBV10-3 and TRBJ1-2; D gene uncertain. The CDR3 extends over 8 amino acids. V was clipped by 10 bases and J by 7 bases, with 4 bases between them. Germline CDR1 ENHRY, CDR2 SYGVKD. Written as DNA, the CDR3 is TGTGCCACGGGTGGCTACACCTTC. Translated, it gives CATGGYTF.

This chain connects TRBV15 to TRBJ2-7; 7 nucleotides agree with TRBD2. The CDR3 is 15 amino acids. V lost 1 base to trimming and J lost 0 bases; unmatched junction nucleotides: 3. In germline, CDR1 is LNHNV, CDR2 YYDKDF (reference sequence). The CDR3: CATSRGGGSSYEQYF. The CDR3 bases are TGTGCCACCAGCAGAGGGGGAGGGAGCTCCTACGAGCAGTACTTC.